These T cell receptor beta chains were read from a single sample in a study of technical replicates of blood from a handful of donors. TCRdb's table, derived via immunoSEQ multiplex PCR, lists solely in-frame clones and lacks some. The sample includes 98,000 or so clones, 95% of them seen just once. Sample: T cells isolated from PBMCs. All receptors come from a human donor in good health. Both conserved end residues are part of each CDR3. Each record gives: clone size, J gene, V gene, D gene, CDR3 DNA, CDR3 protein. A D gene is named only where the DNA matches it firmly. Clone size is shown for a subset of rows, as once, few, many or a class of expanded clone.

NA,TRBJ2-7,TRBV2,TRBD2,TGTGCCAGCATGGGGACTAGCGGGAAGTACGAGCAGTACTTC,CASMGTSGKYEQYF
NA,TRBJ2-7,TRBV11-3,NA,TGTGCCAGCAGCTTACAGGTCTACGAGCAGTACTTC,CASSLQVYEQYF
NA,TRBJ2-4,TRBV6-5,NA,TGTGCCAGTGTAAGCCGGGGAGCCAAAAACATTCAGTACTTC,CASVSRGAKNIQYF
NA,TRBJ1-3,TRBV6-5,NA,TGTGCCAGCAGACGACAACCGGGAAACACCATATATTTT,CASRRQPGNTIYF
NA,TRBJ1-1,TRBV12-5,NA,TGTGCTAGTGGTCCGAATAGACAGGCAACTGAAGCTTTCTTT,CASGPNRQATEAFF
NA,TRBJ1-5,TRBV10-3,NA,TGTGCCATCAGTGAGTCGGGCCAGCCCCAGCATTTT,CAISESGQPQHF
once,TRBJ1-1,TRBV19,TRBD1,TGTGCCAGTTCGCCGGGACAGGCCCTGAACACTGAAGCTTTCTTT,CASSPGQALNTEAFF
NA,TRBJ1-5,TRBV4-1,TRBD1,TGCGCCAGCAGGAGACAGGGGGCAGGTCAGCCCCAGCATTTT,CASRRQGAGQPQHF
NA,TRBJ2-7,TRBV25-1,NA,TGTGCCAGCAGTGGAATAAGGAGGGGTCGTCCCTACGAGCAGTACTTC,CASSGIRRGRPYEQYF
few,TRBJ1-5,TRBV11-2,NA,TGTGCCAGCAGCCCCACTGTGAGGAATCAGCCCCAGCATTTT,CASSPTVRNQPQHF
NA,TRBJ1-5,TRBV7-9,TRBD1,TGTGCCAGCAGCTTAGCGGGACAGGGTTTTGCCAATCAGCCCCAGCATTTT,CASSLAGQGFANQPQHF
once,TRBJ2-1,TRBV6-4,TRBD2,TGTGCCAGCAGACACCTAGCGGCTAACACCAATGAGCAGTTCTTC,CASRHLAANTNEQFF
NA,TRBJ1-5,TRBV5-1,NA,TGCGCCAGCAGCTTGGGACATCCTCCCGGTCAGCCCCAGCATTTT,CASSLGHPPGQPQHF
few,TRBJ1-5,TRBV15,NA,TGTGCCACCAGCAGAGCGGGGGTTAGCAATCAGCCCCAGCATTTT,CATSRAGVSNQPQHF
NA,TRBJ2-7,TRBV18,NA,TGTGCCAGCTCCACCTCGGGCTACGAGCAGTACTTC,CASSTSGYEQYF
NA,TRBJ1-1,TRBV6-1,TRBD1,TGTGCCAGCAGTGAGACCCAGGGGGCTGCGAACACTGAAGCTTTCTTT,CASSETQGAANTEAFF
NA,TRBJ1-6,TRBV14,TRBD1,TGTGCCAGCAGCCAAGTAGGACAGGGCCCCTATAATTCACCCCTCCACTTT,CASSQVGQGPYNSPLHF